This entry is about one TCR beta chain. Sequenced by immunoSEQ multiplex PCR; TCRdb stores in-frame clones only, minus some. The sample carries tens of thousands of clones, around nine tenths recorded once. The sample comes from a study of T cell changes during pregnancy in multiple sclerosis. The source of this sequence is a female donor with multiple sclerosis, enrolled in a pregnancy study. Sequences were derived from peripheral blood, sampled in the second trimester of pregnancy.

The DNA for the CDR3 is TGTGCCAGCAGTGAAAGGACAGGAAGGGGGGAGCTGTTTTTT. Residues: CASSERTGRGELFF. The rearrangement uses TRBV25-1 and TRBJ2-2, with TRBD1 identical over 7 bases. V gave up 2 bases and J gave up 8 bases; unmatched junction bases: 5. This CDR3 is built from 14 residues. Germline CDR1 is MGHDK and CDR2 is SYGVNS.